This TCR beta chain comes out of a study of blood T cell repertoires in COVID-19. Study overall: COVID-19 samples, acute and convalescent, were from the United States, Italy and Spain. From T cells, B-cell-depleted T cells, or PBMCs came the material, which was cDNA or gDNA.

The authors' processing: Reference gene primer amplification gave estimated nucleated cell counts. The method was immunoSEQ multiplex PCR; TCRdb's version includes in-frame clones alone and lacks a portion of them. V, J and clone size are taken as reported in that table, and D and trimming were inferred from the DNA itself. The table records about 83,000 clones, 86% of them present only once. V was shortened by 7 bases and J by 4 bases, with 12 bases between the two germline ends. CDR1 and CDR2 (germline): MNHEY, SMNVEV (reference sequence). There are 13 residues in the CDR3. Sequenced sample: peripheral blood. This rearrangement joins TRBV27 to TRBJ2-3, with D possibly matching TRBD1 (6 bases). This receptor was taken from a man between 45 and 60 years old with active COVID-19. DNA of the CDR3: TGTGCCAGCAAACAGGGAAACGCAGATACGCAGTATTTT. Protein product: CASKQGNADTQYF.